A selection of T cell receptor beta chains follows, all from one sample in a study of CD4+ T cells in melanoma. Produced via immunoSEQ multiplex PCR; TCRdb's table is partial and in-frame only. The repertoire holds about 140,000 clones, with around 90% as singletons. The receptors stem from a human donor with melanoma. The conserved cysteine and the conserved F or W are not part of the CDR3 here. Each record gives: V gene, J gene, CDR3 protein.

TRBV5-1	TRBJ1-2	ASSLTGEDYGYT
TRBV30	TRBJ1-2	AWRHRGLRDGYT
TRBV7-3	TRBJ2-1	ASSLTGNEQF
TRBV5-4	TRBJ1-1	ASSIRVRHTEAF
TRBV7-3	TRBJ1-2	ASSPSTGDYGYT
TRBV13	TRBJ2-3	ASRAGGRTDTQY
TRBV18	TRBJ1-3	ASSQSGTPRNTIY
TRBV19	TRBJ1-5	ASSKGQNSNQPQH
TRBV7-9	TRBJ1-4	ASVRSSTNEKLF
TRBV6-1	TRBJ1-2	ASRATNGGYT
TRBV5-1	TRBJ2-1	ASSLGESYNEQF
TRBV4-1	TRBJ2-1	ASSQEVSRGGEF
TRBV25-1	TRBJ2-5	ASSGGLAYQETQY
TRBV30	TRBJ1-4	AWKQGGEKLF
TRBV11-2	TRBJ2-3	ASSVRLAGESDTQY
TRBV5-1	TRBJ2-5	ASSSQILGQGGETQY
TRBV19	TRBJ2-7	ASTSKGWVSEQY
TRBV2	TRBJ1-5	ASSLQAGGSNQPQH
TRBV29-1	TRBJ2-1	SGGLAGDYNEQF
TRBV4-2	TRBJ1-2	ASSQDIFIGVDYGYT
TRBV11-1	TRBJ2-3	ASSLVSSGSTDTQY
TRBV6-1	TRBJ2-7	ASVAGGSYEQY
TRBV10-2	TRBJ1-2	ASGGQGGVYGYT
TRBV5-1	TRBJ1-1	ASSLGREGVNTEAF
TRBV5-1	TRBJ1-1	ASSLGFVNTEAF
TRBV6-1	TRBJ2-7	ASSNRESYEQY
TRBV30	TRBJ2-7	AWSVARAQRRY
TRBV18	TRBJ1-2	ASSQSRTVYYGYT
TRBV18	TRBJ1-1	ASSPSQGVNTEAF
TRBV5-4	TRBJ2-1	ASTPWGGAPQF
TRBV7-9	TRBJ1-4	ASSLVAASNEKLF
TRBV19	TRBJ1-4	ASKTGQVNEKLF
TRBV9	TRBJ2-2	ASSVDPSGPNTGELF
TRBV7-7	TRBJ2-5	ASSSTGTVKTQY
TRBV5-8	TRBJ2-7	ASSWTGTVSYEQY
TRBV7-3	TRBJ2-3	ASSPRQGRTDTQY
TRBV6-5	TRBJ1-2	ASSYDGNYGYT
TRBV5-1	TRBJ2-3	ASSFSGDGTDTQY
TRBV10-2	TRBJ1-2	ASSDLSYGYT
TRBV10-1	TRBJ1-5	ASQTGNLSNQPQH
TRBV6-5	TRBJ1-2	ASSYFGQENGYT
TRBV5-4	TRBJ1-1	ASSFDLLMNTEAF
TRBV4-2	TRBJ2-1	ASSQYRDQATEQF
TRBV20-1	TRBJ1-4	SASPVEKLF
TRBV6-6	TRBJ2-5	ASSSHDRQETQY
TRBV18	TRBJ1-1	ASSLLRQEAF
TRBV11-2	TRBJ2-2	ASSLLDGTNTGELF
TRBV6-1	TRBJ2-2	ASRSGGAVGELF
TRBV5-1	TRBJ1-1	ASRPPGTANTEAF
TRBV18	TRBJ1-4	ASSPKTDSLLEKLF
TRBV6-1	TRBJ1-2	ASSEERFLYGYT
TRBV30	TRBJ2-5	AWGTSGQETQY
TRBV19	TRBJ2-3	ASSSGTSGGWDIATDTQY